A selection of T cell receptor beta chains follows, all from one sample in a study of cytomegalovirus exposure and HLA in healthy donors. Assay used: immunoSEQ multiplex PCR; TCRdb lists only in-frame clones, some missing. The sample has 150,000 to 200,000 clones, 81% seen once. Sample: PBMCs. The receptors here all came from a man between 18 and 29 years old in good health and CMV-seronegative. Each CDR3 is given with its conserved first and last residue. A D gene is named only where the DNA matches it firmly. Clone size is stated in some rows and not others, as once, few, many or a class when expanded.

CDR3 length | clone size | J gene | D gene | V gene | CDR3 DNA | CDR3 protein
15 | - | TRBJ2-7 | TRBD1 | TRBV6-1 | TGTGCCAGCAGTGGATTGCAGGGGGCCTCCTACGAGCAGTACTTC | CASSGLQGASYEQYF
16 | - | TRBJ2-1 | TRBD2 | TRBV18 | TGTGCCAGCTCACCAAGTCGGACTAGCGGCTACAATGAGCAGTTCTTC | CASSPSRTSGYNEQFF
15 | - | TRBJ1-2 | - | TRBV12-5 | TGTGCTAGTGGTTTGGTACCAAGGACAGCGGATGGCTACACCTTC | CASGLVPRTADGYTF
14 | once | TRBJ1-5 | - | TRBV6-1 | TGTGCCAGCAGTGAATTGTATAGCAATCAGCCCCAGCATTTT | CASSELYSNQPQHF
15 | - | TRBJ2-5 | - | TRBV7-2 | TGTGCCAGCAGCTTAGAGGGCAGGCTAGCGGAGACCCAGTACTTC | CASSLEGRLAETQYF
14 | - | TRBJ1-3 | - | TRBV4-1 | TGCGCCAGCAGCCAAGACAGGGCTGGAAACACCATATATTTT | CASSQDRAGNTIYF
13 | few | TRBJ2-7 | - | TRBV7-9 | TGTGCCAGCAGCTTGTACAGGGTGGGCGAGCAGTACTTC | CASSLYRVGEQYF
16 | - | TRBJ2-7 | TRBD2 | TRBV2 | TGTGCCAGCAGGCCCGGGAGGGGGGCCCTTTTACGCGAGCAGTACTTC | CASRPGRGALLREQYF
14 | - | TRBJ2-1 | TRBD1 | TRBV14 | TGTGCCAGCGGGACAGGGGGCTACTACAATGAGCAGTTCTTC | CASGTGGYYNEQFF
15 | - | TRBJ1-2 | - | TRBV28 | TGTGCCAGCAGTTCCCACTTGACAGGCAGCTATGGCTACACCTTC | CASSSHLTGSYGYTF
14 | - | TRBJ2-1 | TRBD2 | TRBV19 | TGTGCCAGTAACCTAGCGGGCGCCTACAATGAGCAGTTCTTC | CASNLAGAYNEQFF
15 | few | TRBJ1-1 | TRBD1 | TRBV4-1 | TGCGCCAGCAGCCAGGAGGGACAGGGGAGCACTGAAGCTTTCTTT | CASSQEGQGSTEAFF
14 | once | TRBJ2-3 | - | TRBV14 | TGTGCCAGCAGCCCCTTAGAGGATAAAGATACGCAGTATTTT | CASSPLEDKDTQYF
13 | - | TRBJ2-7 | - | TRBV18 | TGTGCCAGCTCACGAGCAGGGAACTACGAGCAGTACTTC | CASSRAGNYEQYF
16 | - | TRBJ2-1 | TRBD1 | TRBV5-1 | TGCGCCAGCAGCTTGGGAGACAGGGTCGTGGTGACAAGCCAGTTCTTC | CASSLGDRVVVTSQFF
14 | - | TRBJ1-4 | - | TRBV7-6 | TGTGCCAGCAGCTTAGGAGGGGAGGGTGAAAAACTGTTTTTT | CASSLGGEGEKLFF
15 | - | TRBJ2-1 | TRBD2 | TRBV9 | TGTGCCAGCAGCGTAGTGGGGTTGGGGAGGGATGAGCAGTTCTTC | CASSVVGLGRDEQFF
13 | - | TRBJ2-5 | TRBD2 | TRBV30 | TGTGCCTGGAGGATGGGAGGGTCAGAGACCCAGTACTTC | CAWRMGGSETQYF
15 | - | TRBJ2-7 | TRBD1 | TRBV7-2 | TGTGCCAGCAGCCGAAGACAGGGGAGTGTCTACGAGCAGTACTTC | CASSRRQGSVYEQYF
16 | - | TRBJ2-2 | TRBD2 | TRBV7-2 | TGTGCCAGCAGCCCCTCTCTAGCGGGAAACACCGGGGAGCTGTTTTTT | CASSPSLAGNTGELFF
16 | - | TRBJ2-2 | - | TRBV7-7 | TGTGCTAGCAGCCCCCAGCTCTTGGGGGGCACCGGGGAGCTGTTTTTT | CASSPQLLGGTGELFF
16 | - | TRBJ2-1 | - | TRBV7-8 | TGTGCCAGCTCCCTCGGGTCGGGAGCAGTTTGGGATGAGCAGTTCTTC | CASSLGSGAVWDEQFF
13 | - | TRBJ2-7 | - | TRBV19 | TGTGCCAGTAGTATGGACAGTATGTACGAGCAGTACTTC | CASSMDSMYEQYF
18 | - | TRBJ2-2 | TRBD1 | TRBV9 | TGTGCCAGCAGCGTAACTACCGCCGGGACAGGGAACACCGGGGAGCTGTTTTTT | CASSVTTAGTGNTGELFF
14 | - | TRBJ2-7 | - | TRBV5-5 | TGTGCCAGCAGCTTGGTCTTTAGTGCCTACGAGCAGTACTTC | CASSLVFSAYEQYF
13 | - | TRBJ1-1 | TRBD1 | TRBV6-6 | TGTGCCAGCAGTCAGAGACAGGGCTCGGAAGCTTTCTTT | CASSQRQGSEAFF
13 | - | TRBJ2-5 | - | TRBV6-1 | TGTGCCAGCACTCGGGACATCCAAGAGACCCAGTACTTC | CASTRDIQETQYF
16 | - | TRBJ2-7 | TRBD2 | TRBV7-9 | TGTGCCAGCAGCTTAGGGGGACTAGCGGGAGGGTACGAGCAGTACTTC | CASSLGGLAGGYEQYF
15 | - | TRBJ2-1 | - | TRBV5-5 | TGTGCCAGCAGCTTCTCGGGAGTATCTAACAATGAGCAGTTCTTC | CASSFSGVSNNEQFF
15 | - | TRBJ2-3 | TRBD2 | TRBV4-1 | TGCGCCAGCAGCCACGAAGCGGGGGACACAGATACGCAGTATTTT | CASSHEAGDTDTQYF
13 | once | TRBJ1-1 | TRBD1 | TRBV29-1 | TGCAGCGTCGTACAGGGGAGAGTCACTGAAGCTTTCTTT | CSVVQGRVTEAFF
18 | few | TRBJ2-2 | TRBD2 | TRBV19 | TGTGCCAGTAGTATAGCCTTCTCAGGGCGGGGGGGCTTCGGGGAGCTGTTTTTT | CASSIAFSGRGGFGELFF